The clone carrying this TCR beta chain has a handful of counts. What it recognizes is unknown. This entry is derived from a study of beta chain features in type 1 diabetes. CDR1 is LNHDA and CDR2 is SQIVND in the germline V gene (reference sequence). The CDR3 is 14 residues long. Trimming pared 2 bases from V and 1 base from J, leaving 8 bases between. Study findings and constraints: There were fewer insertions and more deletions at the VDJ junctions of type 1 diabetes patients.

Isolated RNA was reverse transcribed in full, so expressed TCRB transcripts were sequenced. Clones were read by immunoSEQ multiplex PCR, and TCRdb kept only the in-frame ones, dropping some. In the table there are 250,000 to 350,000 clones, about 14% of which are singletons. The chain links TRBV19 to TRBJ1-2; D unclear. The sequence was obtained from a man under 40 in good health. Input material: central memory CD4+ T cells from blood. CDR3 region: CASSIIGSNYGYTF. The DNA of the CDR3 is TGTGCCAGTAGTATAATCGGGAGTAACTATGGCTACACCTTC.